A single sample gave rise to the 22 T cell receptor beta chains below, sequenced in a study of blood T cells in healthy people across ages (dated by TCRdb to between 2014 and 2017). To prepare the library, 5' RACE was applied. TCRdb records Illumina HiSeq 2500 as the sequencer. A second PCR of about 6 to 11 cycles was performed with a sample-barcoded 5' primer and a J-beta primer mix. TCRdb redid the processing of the public reads, applying fastp at Q25 and MiXCR, and retained in-frame beta chains. Entries are consolidated by CDR3 protein sequence, retaining the most common genes and DNA. This sample lists about 1.6 million distinct CDR3 sequences; 30% to 35% were detected once. Over 9% of the sample is in the top ten clones. The sequencing sample was made of blood. These receptors all stem from a woman aged 30 to 39 in good health.

The chain carries TRBV5-6 and TRBJ2-5, with 7 positions matching TRBD1. Germline V gene lookup returns CDR1 SGHDT and CDR2 YYEEEE. The ends lost 6 bases at V and 11 bases at J; junction bases unmatched: 19. The CDR3 covers 15 residues. The CDR3: CASTSWDSENYGQYF. DNA of the CDR3: TGTGCCAGCACCTCTTGGGACAGCGAGAACTACGGGCAGTACTTC.

The chain combines TRBV3-1 with TRBJ2-5; perhaps TRBD1 as D (6 bases). The end of the DNA is better explained by TRBJ2-7, so the J call may be wrong. Germline V lookup: CDR1 LGHDT, CDR2 YNNKEL (reference sequence). This CDR3 spans 15 amino acids. CDR3 sequence: CASSQDTSRGNEQYF. As DNA, the CDR3 is TGTGCCAGCAGCCAAGATACATCCAGGGGCAACGAGCAGTACTTC.

This rearrangement joins TRBV7-9 to TRBJ1-4, with D possibly being TRBD1 (5 bases). This CDR3 region has 15 residues. Germline assignment: CDR1 SEHNR and CDR2 FQNEAQ (reference sequence). Trimming took 4 bases from V and 3 from J, leaving 12 bases between them. CDR3: CASSSSGVANEKLFF. In DNA, the CDR3 is TGTGCCAGCAGCTCTTCGGGGGTTGCTAATGAAAAACTGTTTTTT. Supplemented by reference TRBV7-9 and TRBJ1-4, the full variable domain reads DTGVSQNPRHKITKRGQNVTFRCDPISEHNRLYWYRQTLGQGPEFLTYFQNEAQLEKSRLLSDRFSAERPKGSFSTLEIQRTEQGDSAMYLCASSSSGVANEKLFFGSGTQLSVL.

This clonotype has just a few counts. The chain has TRBV4-1 and TRBJ2-3; D unresolved. The CDR3 has 14 residues. V dropped 0 bases and J dropped 6 bases, with 10 bases sitting between them. In germline, CDR1 is MGHRA, CDR2 YSYEKL. This CDR3 reads CASSQESVSDTQYF. CDR3 nucleotides: TGCGCCAGCAGCCAAGAGTCTGTCTCCGATACGCAGTATTTT.

The rearrangement uses TRBV20-1 and TRBJ2-5; 8 bases are shared with TRBD2. Germline loops: CDR1 DFQATT, CDR2 SNEGSKA (reference sequence). The CDR3 extends over 15 amino acids. V dropped 3 bases and J dropped 2; count of bases not matched to a gene: 8. DNA of the CDR3: TGCAGTGCTAGTAGCAGCGGGAGAGCACAAGAGACCCAGTACTTC. This codes for CSASSSGRAQETQYF.

This rearrangement joins TRBV6-5 to TRBJ1-3; no firm D call. CDR1 MNHEY and CDR2 SVGAGI come from the germline V gene. This CDR3 spans 13 amino acids. The V gene lost 7 bases and the J gene lost 2 bases, with 9 bases spanning the gap. For the CDR3, the DNA is TGTGCCAGCATCGAGGCGGCTGGAAACACCATATATTTT. This gives the protein CASIEAAGNTIYF.

The rearrangement joins TRBV20-1 to TRBJ2-5, with 10 bases lining up with TRBD2. CDR3 length: 16 amino acids. V trimming: 6 bases; J trimming: 5 bases; junction bases outside the gene matches: 15. CDR1 is DFQATT, CDR2 SNEGSKA, per germline (reference sequence). CDR3 sequence: CSATTVASGGWETQYF. CDR3 in DNA: TGCAGTGCGACTACGGTAGCTAGCGGGGGTTGGGAGACCCAGTACTTC.

The chain carries TRBV7-2 and TRBJ1-1; D might be TRBD1 (5 bases). Trimming shortened V by 4 bases and J by 1 base, and 16 bases separated the two germline ends. The CDR3 is made up of 16 amino acids. Per germline, CDR1 SGHTA and CDR2 FQGNSA. The CDR3 DNA sequence: TGTGCCAGCAGCTCCCCGGGACTTTGGGGGAACACTGAAGCTTTCTTT. Its translation is CASSSPGLWGNTEAFF.

This clonotype showed up just a few times. The J gene is TRBJ2-1, the V gene TRBV2, with D perhaps TRBD2 (6 bases). V dropped 4 bases and J dropped 4 bases, with 17 bases sitting between them. The CDR3 is 16 residues long. CDR1 is SNHLY and CDR2 is FYNNEI in the germline V gene. DNA for the CDR3: TGTGCCAGCAGTGCGGAGACGGGGCTAGCGTACAATGAGCAGTTCTTC. Protein product: CASSAETGLAYNEQFF. Filled out from reference TRBV2 and TRBJ2-1, the complete variable domain reads EPEVTQTPSHQVTQMGQEVILRCVPISNHLYFYWYRQILGQKVEFLVSFYNNEISEKSEIFDDQFSVERPDGSNFTLKIRSTKLEDSAMYFCASSAETGLAYNEQFFGPGTRLTVL.

There are many counts of this clonotype. This chain connects TRBV29-1 to TRBJ2-3, with D possibly matching TRBD2 (5 bases). The CDR3 totals 16 residues. V was trimmed by 1 base and J by 2 bases, leaving 16 bases between them. Germline V gene data show CDR1 as SQVTM and CDR2 as ANQGSEA. The CDR3 sequence: CSVEARLYYPTDTQYF. Written as DNA, the CDR3 is TGCAGCGTTGAAGCGAGACTATATTACCCCACAGATACGCAGTATTTT.

As DNA, the CDR3 is TGTGCCAGCAGTTGTACGGGCGGGGAGTACTTC. Translated, it gives CASSCTGGEYF. This chain links TRBV6-9 with TRBJ2-7; weak D call: TRBD2 (6 bases). The CDR3 length is 11 residues. Germline assignment: CDR1 MNHGY and CDR2 SVAAGI. V lost 4 bases to trimming and J lost 11 bases, with 12 bases between them.

V gene TRBV2 combines with J gene TRBJ2-7; possible D gene TRBD2, 6 bases. The CDR3 length is 16 residues. Germline assignment: CDR1 SNHLY and CDR2 FYNNEI. Between the trimmed V and J ends, which lost 2 bases and 0 bases, there was a span of 14 bases. CDR3 sequence reads: CASSEQGGWSSYEQYF. CDR3 coding DNA: TGTGCCAGCAGTGAACAAGGAGGGTGGAGCTCCTACGAGCAGTACTTC.

V gene TRBV6-4 combines with J gene TRBJ1-5; D possibly corresponds to TRBD1 (5 bases). This CDR3 region has 15 residues. Looked up from germline, CDR1 is MRHNA and CDR2 is SNTAGT. DNA for the CDR3: TGTGCAGCAGTGACTTCGGGGCCTAGCAATCAGCCCCAGCATTTT. It is translated as CAAVTSGPSNQPQHF.

V usage is TRBV7-3 and J usage is TRBJ1-2, with D unclear. Germline CDR1 reads SGHTA; CDR2 reads FQGTGA. CDR3 length: 14 amino acids. V shed 8 bases and J shed 7 bases, with 20 bases lying between them. The chain's CDR3 is CASERTDQWGGYTF. The CDR3 coding sequence is TGTGCCAGCGAACGGACGGACCAGTGGGGTGGCTACACCTTC.

The chain joins TRBV19 to TRBJ2-1; D gene unclear. Trimming stripped 1 base from V and 7 bases from J, with 20 bases between. This CDR3 has 17 amino acids. CDR1 is LNHDA, CDR2 SQIVND, per germline (reference sequence). CDR3 coding DNA: TGTGCCAGTAGTATAGCCGCCGGGTCCTCCCCCTTTAATGAGCAGTTCTTC. Protein sequence: CASSIAAGSSPFNEQFF. Variable domain in full (rest from reference TRBV19 and TRBJ2-1): DGGITQSPKYLFRKEGQNVTLSCEQNLNHDAMYWYRQDPGQGLRLIYYSQIVNDFQKGDIAEGYSVSREKKESFPLTVTSAQKNPTAFYLCASSIAAGSSPFNEQFFGPGTRLTVL.

This clonotype was seen many times. The chain employs TRBV20-1 and TRBJ2-5, with TRBD2 matching 12 bases. Unmatched junction bases numbered 9, after V lost 7 bases and J lost 3 bases. Germline V CDR1 and CDR2: DFQATT, SNEGSKA (reference sequence). CDR3 length: 15 amino acids. This CDR3 is CSGIVPSGGEETQYF. The CDR3 region has the DNA TGCAGTGGTATAGTGCCTAGCGGGGGGGAAGAGACCCAGTACTTC.

This clonotype showed up many times. The V call is TRBV2, the J call TRBJ2-3; D remains ambiguous. CDR3 length: 11 amino acids. CDR1 is SNHLY, CDR2 FYNNEI, per germline. V was pared by 8 bases and J by 10 bases, with 13 bases between. DNA of the CDR3: TGTGCCAGCCGAAAGTCAGAGGCGCAGTATTTT. Translating it yields CASRKSEAQYF.

Notes on this clonotype: This may come from a read error, since a much larger clone is one base off. The CDR3: CASGQEWGGTDTQYF. The CDR3 coding sequence is TGCGCCAGCGGCCAAGAGTGGGGAGGTACAGATACGCAGTATTTT. This chain uses TRBV4-1 with TRBJ2-3; maybe TRBD2 (6 bases). This CDR3 has 15 amino acids. Germline lookup yields CDR1 MGHRA and CDR2 YSYEKL.

This clonotype was detected ten times or more. The chain joins TRBV2 to TRBJ2-5; tentative D call: TRBD2 (5 bases). The CDR3 has 10 residues. Trimming removed 8 bases at V and 5 bases at J, with 6 bases between. Germline V CDR1 and CDR2: SNHLY, FYNNEI. CDR3 in amino acids: CASGEETQYF. The CDR3 region has the DNA TGTGCCAGCGGGGAGGAGACCCAGTACTTC.

This clonotype showed up many times. This rearrangement joins TRBV4-1 to TRBJ2-5; TRBD2 agrees at 9 bases. Germline CDR1 and CDR2: MGHRA and YSYEKL. V shed 0 bases, J shed 4 bases, and the junction held 12 bases outside the gene matches. The CDR3 is 18 residues long. CDR3 region: CASSQDGPYSGSGETQYF. The CDR3, as DNA: TGCGCCAGCAGCCAAGATGGACCCTATAGCGGGAGTGGAGAGACCCAGTACTTC.

In its sample, this clonotype was seen once. The CDR3 bases are TGTGCCAGCACAAAGACGGACACCGGGGAGCTGTTTTTT. This encodes CASTKTDTGELFF. V is TRBV7-9 and J is TRBJ2-2; D unresolved. The CDR3 totals 13 residues. Trimming left V 7 bases short and J 3 bases short, with 9 bases between. CDR1 and CDR2 (germline): SEHNR, FQNEAQ (reference sequence).

With regard to this clonotype: One end of the junction varies from germline; a read error may be responsible. CDR3 protein: CASCQGILAAYEQYF. In DNA form, the CDR3 reads TGTGCCAGCTGCCAAGGGATCCTAGCCGCCTACGAGCAGTACTTC. This chain joins TRBV14 and TRBJ2-7, with a possible D match to TRBD2 (5 bases). Germline CDR1 reads SGHDN; CDR2 reads FVKESK. This CDR3 region has 15 residues. Using reference TRBV14 and TRBJ2-7 for the parts outside the CDR3, the full variable domain is EAGVTQFPSHSVIEKGQTVTLRCDPISGHDNLYWYRRVMGKEIKFLLHFVKESKQDESGMPNNRFLAERTGGTYSTLKVQPAELEDSGVYFCASCQGILAAYEQYFGPGTRLTVT.